These T cell receptor beta chains were read from a single sample in a study of blood T cells in healthy people across ages. TCRdb ran MiXCR on the 5' RACE reads and lists one entry per CDR3 protein. The sample records 1,100,000 or so distinct CDR3 sequences, more than 35% being singletons. Sequencing was done on a sample of blood. Every receptor here comes from a woman aged 55-75 years in good health. Both conserved end residues are part of each CDR3. The order of the fields is D gene, J gene, V gene, clone size, CDR3 DNA, CDR3 protein. The D gene is left open where the match is weak. Clone size is not always given. Where it is, it says once, few, many or a class for expanded clones.

D: NA
J: TRBJ2-5
V: TRBV10-1
size: NA
DNA: TGCGCCAGCAGGGAGCTCGGCGGGGCCCAGTACTTC
CDR3: CASRELGGAQYF

D: NA
J: TRBJ1-6
V: TRBV27
size: NA
DNA: TGTGCCAGCAGTCCGTACCTGGGGGATGAATACTCACCCCTCCACTTT
CDR3: CASSPYLGDEYSPLHF

D: NA
J: TRBJ2-3
V: TRBV12-3/TRBV12-4
size: NA
DNA: TGCGCCAGCAGGGCCACAGGAGGCAGATCAGATGTGCAGTATTTT
CDR3: CASRATGGRSDVQYF

D: NA
J: TRBJ1-5
V: TRBV6-6
size: NA
DNA: TGTGCCAGCACGAGAGCGGGCAGTGACCCGCCCCAGCATTTT
CDR3: CASTRAGSDPPQHF

D: NA
J: TRBJ2-7
V: TRBV5-8
size: NA
DNA: TGTGCCAGCAGCTTGGCCGACGGGAGACAGGGACGATACGAGCAGTACTTC
CDR3: CASSLADGRQGRYEQYF

D: NA
J: TRBJ2-7
V: TRBV29-1
size: many
DNA: TGCAGCGTCGGACAAAGCTCCTACGAGCAGTACTTC
CDR3: CSVGQSSYEQYF

D: NA
J: TRBJ1-5
V: TRBV27
size: NA
DNA: TGTGCCAGCAGTCAACAAGGGACGGCTCCCCAGCATTTT
CDR3: CASSQQGTAPQHF

D: TRBD2
J: TRBJ2-4
V: TRBV7-2
size: NA
DNA: TGTGCCAGCAGCCAGCATAGCGGGAGGAAAAACATTCAGTACTTC
CDR3: CASSQHSGRKNIQYF

D: NA
J: TRBJ2-7
V: TRBV5-1
size: few
DNA: TGCGCCAGCAGGTCCCTCAGGGCCCACGAGCAGTACTTC
CDR3: CASRSLRAHEQYF

D: NA
J: TRBJ2-1
V: TRBV12-3/TRBV12-4
size: NA
DNA: TGTGCCAGCAGTACTATAGTAGGTGAGCAGTTCTTC
CDR3: CASSTIVGEQFF

D: TRBD2
J: TRBJ2-1
V: TRBV12-3/TRBV12-4
size: NA
DNA: TGTGCCAGCAGAGGGGGACTAGACAATGAGCAGTTCTTC
CDR3: CASRGGLDNEQFF

D: NA
J: TRBJ1-1
V: TRBV20-1
size: NA
DNA: TGCAGTGCTAGAGCCCCTAAGGGGGGGAACACTGAAGCTTTCTTT
CDR3: CSARAPKGGNTEAFF

D: TRBD2
J: TRBJ2-1
V: TRBV20-1
size: NA
DNA: TGCAGTGCTAGAATCCGAGCGGGACCCAATGAGCAGTTCTTC
CDR3: CSARIRAGPNEQFF

D: NA
J: TRBJ2-3
V: TRBV20-1
size: few
DNA: TGCAGTGCTACCCTTACAGATACGCAGTATTTT
CDR3: CSATLTDTQYF

D: NA
J: TRBJ2-3
V: TRBV7-2
size: few
DNA: TGTGCCAGCAGCCCGGGCGGGACCTATAGCACAGATACGCAGTATTTT
CDR3: CASSPGGTYSTDTQYF

D: NA
J: TRBJ2-5
V: TRBV9
size: NA
DNA: TGTGCCAGTTCCCCGGCCCCTCGCGGCGGCAATGAGCAGTACTTC
CDR3: CASSPAPRGGNEQYF

D: NA
J: TRBJ1-4
V: TRBV20-1
size: many
DNA: TGCAGTGCGAGAGACAGTTCGCGCGAAAAACTGTTTTTT
CDR3: CSARDSSREKLFF

D: NA
J: TRBJ2-5
V: TRBV6-2/TRBV6-3
size: NA
DNA: TGTGCCAGCAGTTACCCGACAACGGGTGGAGAGACCCAGTACTTC
CDR3: CASSYPTTGGETQYF

D: TRBD1
J: TRBJ2-7
V: TRBV29-1
size: many
DNA: TGCAGCGTCGGGGGACAGGGGTACTACGAGCAGTACTTC
CDR3: CSVGGQGYYEQYF

D: TRBD1
J: TRBJ2-7
V: TRBV11-2
size: few
DNA: TGTGCCAGCGGAGGACAGGGAGGAAACGAGCAGTACTTC
CDR3: CASGGQGGNEQYF

D: NA
J: TRBJ2-7
V: TRBV18
size: NA
DNA: TGTGCCAGCTCACCTGAGGGGTTTCCTTACGAGCAGTACTTC
CDR3: CASSPEGFPYEQYF

D: TRBD1
J: TRBJ2-5
V: TRBV9
size: NA
DNA: TGTGCCAGCAGCGTAGCGACAGGGGGTTTGATTGCGACCCAGTACTTC
CDR3: CASSVATGGLIATQYF

D: TRBD2
J: TRBJ2-1
V: TRBV20-1
size: few
DNA: TGCAGTGCTAGACATGGTATCGGGAGGGGCAATGAGCAGTTCTTC
CDR3: CSARHGIGRGNEQFF

D: TRBD2
J: TRBJ2-7
V: TRBV20-1
size: NA
DNA: TGCAGTGCTAGAAGGACTAGCGGGCGAACCTCCTACGAGCAGTACTTC
CDR3: CSARRTSGRTSYEQYF

D: TRBD2
J: TRBJ2-5
V: TRBV30
size: NA
DNA: TGTGCCTGGAGTTCGCGGCGGGAGATATACAATGAGCAGTACTTC
CDR3: CAWSSRREIYNEQYF

D: NA
J: TRBJ2-2
V: TRBV11-2
size: NA
DNA: TGTGCCAGCAGCTTAGGCTCCCAATGGAGAGAGGTGGCCGGGGAGCTGTTTTTT
CDR3: CASSLGSQWREVAGELFF

D: TRBD1
J: TRBJ2-7
V: TRBV28
size: NA
DNA: TGTGCCAGCAGTTTGTCCCACCGGACAGGGCGGCACGAGCAGTACTTC
CDR3: CASSLSHRTGRHEQYF

D: NA
J: TRBJ2-3
V: TRBV4-1
size: few
DNA: TGCGCCAGCAGCCAAGATGAGTCAGGCACAGATACGCAGTATTTT
CDR3: CASSQDESGTDTQYF

D: NA
J: TRBJ2-7
V: TRBV29-1
size: few
DNA: TGCAGCGTTGAAGGGGGGAACTCCTACGAGCAGTACTTC
CDR3: CSVEGGNSYEQYF

D: NA
J: TRBJ1-2
V: TRBV10-3
size: few
DNA: TGTGCCATCAGTGGGACGGGGGCGAGTGACTATGGCTACACCTTC
CDR3: CAISGTGASDYGYTF

D: NA
J: TRBJ1-6
V: TRBV5-8
size: NA
DNA: TGTGCCAGCAGCTTATCCCGGGGGTCAGGCGGAAGCTCCTATAATTCACCCCTCCACTTT
CDR3: CASSLSRGSGGSSYNSPLHF

D: NA
J: TRBJ1-2
V: TRBV4-2
size: NA
DNA: TGTGCCAGCAGCCAAGAGGGGGGTATAACCTATGGCTACACCTTC
CDR3: CASSQEGGITYGYTF

D: NA
J: TRBJ2-7
V: TRBV27
size: many
DNA: TGTGCCAGCAGTTCGACAGTTACCGAGCAGTACTTC
CDR3: CASSSTVTEQYF

D: NA
J: TRBJ1-1
V: TRBV27
size: NA
DNA: TGTGCCAGCAGTTTGGCGGTTACCACTGAAGCTTTCTTT
CDR3: CASSLAVTTEAFF

D: TRBD2
J: TRBJ2-7
V: TRBV5-6
size: few
DNA: TGTGCCAGCAGCTTGGTTTGGAGTCCTAGCGGCTCCTACGAGCAGTACTTC
CDR3: CASSLVWSPSGSYEQYF

D: NA
J: TRBJ1-5
V: TRBV6-1
size: NA
DNA: TGTGCCACCTGGGGGTCAGACAATCAGCCCCAGCATTTT
CDR3: CATWGSDNQPQHF

D: TRBD2
J: TRBJ2-4
V: TRBV20-1
size: NA
DNA: TGCAGTGCTAGAGACTCACGGACTAGCGGATGGAGAATTCAGTACTTC
CDR3: CSARDSRTSGWRIQYF

D: TRBD2
J: TRBJ2-1
V: TRBV3-1
size: few
DNA: TGTGCCAGCAGTCTACTAGCGGGAGATGGCAATGAGCAGTTCTTC
CDR3: CASSLLAGDGNEQFF

D: NA
J: TRBJ2-1
V: TRBV5-4
size: NA
DNA: TGTGCCAGCAGCCCACCGCCGGGGGCCAGCTCCTACAATGAGCAGTTCTTC
CDR3: CASSPPPGASSYNEQFF

D: NA
J: TRBJ2-1
V: TRBV10-3
size: few
DNA: TGTGCCATCAGTGAGGACAGATACAATGAGCAGTTCTTC
CDR3: CAISEDRYNEQFF

D: TRBD2
J: TRBJ2-7
V: TRBV3-1
size: NA
DNA: TGTGCCAGCAGCCAAGCGGCGGGAGCGGGCGAGCAGTACTTC
CDR3: CASSQAAGAGEQYF

D: NA
J: TRBJ2-1
V: TRBV30
size: few
DNA: TGTGCCTGGAGCTTGTTCTCCTACAATGAGCAGTTCTTC
CDR3: CAWSLFSYNEQFF

D: TRBD2
J: TRBJ2-5
V: TRBV29-1
size: NA
DNA: TGCAGCGTTGCGGGAGGAGTGGAGACCCAGTACTTC
CDR3: CSVAGGVETQYF

D: TRBD1
J: TRBJ2-2
V: TRBV5-6
size: NA
DNA: TGTGCCAGCAGCTTCGGGACAGAGAACACCGGGGAGCTGTTTTTT
CDR3: CASSFGTENTGELFF

D: NA
J: TRBJ2-3
V: TRBV5-6
size: NA
DNA: TGTGCCAGCAGCTTCATTACGACAGCCTTAGATACGCAGTATTTT
CDR3: CASSFITTALDTQYF

D: NA
J: TRBJ2-3
V: TRBV29-1
size: many
DNA: TGCAGCGTTGAACCACAGGGCAGCTGGACAGATACGCAGTATTTT
CDR3: CSVEPQGSWTDTQYF

D: NA
J: TRBJ1-2
V: TRBV6-2/TRBV6-3
size: few
DNA: TGTGCCAGCAGTTTGGCTCGACAGCCGGTAAACTATGGCTACACCTTC
CDR3: CASSLARQPVNYGYTF

D: TRBD2
J: TRBJ2-7
V: TRBV6-6
size: once
DNA: TGTGCCAGCAGTTACTCCTTAGCGGGACCTTACAAAGGTGGGTCCTACGAGCAGTACTTC
CDR3: CASSYSLAGPYKGGSYEQYF

D: TRBD2
J: TRBJ2-7
V: TRBV7-2
size: many
DNA: TGTGCCAGCAGCCGGACTAGCGGAACTCAAAGCTCCTACGAGCAGTACTTC
CDR3: CASSRTSGTQSSYEQYF

D: TRBD2
J: TRBJ2-5
V: TRBV4-1
size: NA
DNA: TGCGCCAGCAGCCAACGAGCTCCCGCCAGGACCTCAGTCACCGGACTAGCGGGAGGAGGGACCCAGTACTTC
CDR3: CASSQRAPARTSVTGLAGGGTQYF

D: NA
J: TRBJ2-3
V: TRBV7-8
size: NA
DNA: TGTGCCAGCAGCGCGCAGCGGAGCCACACAGATACGCAGTATTTT
CDR3: CASSAQRSHTDTQYF